These T cell receptor beta chains were read from a single sample in a study of T cell changes during pregnancy in multiple sclerosis. Produced via immunoSEQ multiplex PCR; TCRdb's table is partial and in-frame only. The sample has fewer than 50,000 clones, 90% to 95% seen once. Sequences were derived from CD8+ T cells from peripheral blood mononuclear cells, sampled in the third trimester of pregnancy. These receptors were collected from a female donor with multiple sclerosis, enrolled in a pregnancy study. The CDR3 runs from the conserved cysteine through the conserved F or W. Each record gives: D gene, clone size, V gene, J gene, CDR3 DNA, CDR3 protein. D genes are given only for firm matches. Size values are once, few and many counts, or a class for expanded clones, and some rows have none.

>-|-|TRBV7-9|TRBJ2-2
TGTGCCAGCAGCAAACTCGGAGGAGGGGAGCTGTTTTTT
CASSKLGGGELFF
>TRBD1|-|TRBV30|TRBJ1-2
TGTGCCTGGAGTTTGGGACAGGGGGATGGCTACACCTTC
CAWSLGQGDGYTF
>-|-|TRBV28|TRBJ2-7
TGTGCCAGCAGATGGGGGGGGGCAGGCTACGAGCAGTACTTC
CASRWGGAGYEQYF
>-|once|TRBV30|TRBJ1-5
TGTGCCTGGAGTAGCGGGGTTGGGATACCGCCCCAGCATTTT
CAWSSGVGIPPQHF
>TRBD1|-|TRBV7-9|TRBJ2-5
TGTGCCAGCAGCGTGCCACAGGGGTTGGGAGAGACCCAGTACTTC
CASSVPQGLGETQYF
>TRBD2|-|TRBV27|TRBJ2-7
TGTGCCAGCAGACCGGGACTATTCCTCTACGAGCAGTACTTC
CASRPGLFLYEQYF
>TRBD1|-|TRBV9|TRBJ2-2
TGTGCCAGCGGAACCTCCGACAGGGGTCTAAGCGGGGAGCTGTTTTTT
CASGTSDRGLSGELFF
>TRBD2|-|TRBV27|TRBJ2-1
TGTGCCAGCAGTTCCGGGACTAGCGGGAGTCGTGGTGAGCAGTTCTTC
CASSSGTSGSRGEQFF
>TRBD2|-|TRBV27|TRBJ2-7
TGTGCCAGCAGTTTGGGAGGGAGCTACGAGCAGTACTTC
CASSLGGSYEQYF
>TRBD2|-|TRBV28|TRBJ2-7
TGTGCCAGCAGTCTGGGGACTAGCGCTTCCTACGAGCAGTACTTC
CASSLGTSASYEQYF
>-|-|TRBV5-1|TRBJ1-4
TGCGCCAGCAGCTTGACGATAACAGGGACACTTAATGAAAAACTGTTTTTT
CASSLTITGTLNEKLFF
>-|-|TRBV10-3|TRBJ1-2
TGTGCCATCAGTGAGGACAGCCGATTTAACTATGGCTACACCTTC
CAISEDSRFNYGYTF
>-|-|TRBV20-1|TRBJ2-7
TGCAGTGCCCTTTCGGGAGTCGAGCAGTACTTC
CSALSGVEQYF
>-|-|TRBV29-1|TRBJ1-4
TGCAGCGTATGGGTGGCGGCAACTAATGAAAAACTGTTTTTT
CSVWVAATNEKLFF
>-|-|TRBV18|TRBJ1-5
TGTGCCAGCTCACCACAATCAGGGCAGAATCAGCCCCAGCATTTT
CASSPQSGQNQPQHF
>-|-|TRBV19|TRBJ2-7
TGTGCCAGTGGCCCGCGGGGTCGGGACGAGCAGTACTTC
CASGPRGRDEQYF
>TRBD2|-|TRBV5-4|TRBJ2-5
TGTGCCACCCTAGGGCCTAGCGGAAGGAGTAAGCACCAAGAGACCCAGTACTTC
CATLGPSGRSKHQETQYF
>-|once|TRBV19|TRBJ2-7
TGTGCCAGTAGTAATCTAGGATTGAACTACGAGCAGTACTTC
CASSNLGLNYEQYF
>TRBD1|once|TRBV5-1|TRBJ2-5
TGCGCCAGCAGCTTGGGCGAGACAGGGTTGGGAGAGACCCAGTACTTC
CASSLGETGLGETQYF
>-|-|TRBV29-1|TRBJ2-3
TGCAGCGTTGAAAATGGGCGAACCACAGATACGCAGTATTTT
CSVENGRTTDTQYF
>TRBD1|-|TRBV7-9|TRBJ1-2
TGTGCCAGCAGCACCAATAGACAGGGGTCATATGGCTACACCTTC
CASSTNRQGSYGYTF